This T cell receptor (beta chain) was recovered during a study of tumor-infiltrating lymphocytes in oesophageal squamous cell carcinoma. TCRdb reprocessed the PCR reads with MiXCR, giving one entry per CDR3 protein. The repertoire includes 9,500 to 13,000 distinct CDR3 sequences, roughly three fifths of them detected once, and approximately 25% sits in the top ten. Trimming cost V 3 bases and J 2 bases, with 11 bases left between them. Germline-derived CDR1 and CDR2 are SEHNR and FQNEAQ (reference sequence). CDR3 size: 15 residues. This TCR came from a male donor with esophageal squamous cell carcinoma. Sequencing was done on a sample of esophageal tumor tissue. The gene calls are TRBV7-9 and TRBJ2-1; possibly TRBD1 for D (5 bases). In DNA, the CDR3 is TGTGCCAGCAGCTTGGGGCCTGCGGCCTACAATGAGCAGTTCTTC. It codes for CASSLGPAAYNEQFF.